This entry is about one T cell receptor beta chain. This specimen comes from a study of CD8+CD57+ T cells in acquired aplastic anemia. Study-wide background: An average of roughly 2.9 ug of DNA was obtained from sorted CD4+ and CD8+ cells.

Before being chosen for sequencing, patients had shown CD8+CD57+ cell expansion by flow cytometry. The template for TCR beta VDJ and CDR3 sequence profiling was genomic DNA. Via MiXCR, TCRdb re-called the reads, giving one row per CDR3 protein. Altogether under 200,000 distinct CDR3 sequences are present, about 70% being singletons, with the ten largest covering around 45%. Trimming shortened V by 7 bases and J by 11 bases, and 13 bases separated the two germline ends. This CDR3 has 11 amino acids. CDR1 is SGHVS and CDR2 is FQNEAQ in the germline V gene. This chain uses TRBV7-8 with TRBJ2-3; the D is unclear. The receptor was isolated from a human donor with aplastic anemia. The sequenced material came from sorted CD4+, CD8+, or CD8+CD57+ T cells (not recorded which) from PBMCs. The CDR3 protein is CASTIGIGQYF. DNA for the CDR3: TGTGCCAGCACCATAGGCATCGGGCAGTATTTT.